This T cell receptor (beta chain) is drawn from a study of cytomegalovirus exposure and HLA in healthy donors. Worth noting for this clone: The antigen is not known.

CDR3 length equals 14 residues. The germline V gene encodes CDR1 SGHDT and CDR2 YYEEEE. V lost 0 bases and J lost 5, with 6 bases in between. Broader study findings: Sequencing likely produced, as an artifact, a cluster of highly shared sequence variants. Reports showed the classifier diagnosing cytomegalovirus status with high specificity and sensitivity. Confirmation was obtained in vitro that a few CMV-associated chains are specific for CMV antigens.

The PCR employed 60 Vbeta primers together with 13 Jbeta primers. Data came from immunoSEQ multiplex PCR; TCRdb stores just in-frame clones and leaves some out. The table has 150,000 to 200,000 clones, more than 80% seen once. This clonotype originated in a woman in her thirties in good health and CMV-seropositive. The sample was PBMCs. V is TRBV5-6 and J is TRBJ1-6; no clear D gene. For the CDR3, the DNA is TGTGCCAGCAGCTTGGCGTTAGATAATTCACCCCTCCACTTT. Its protein product is CASSLALDNSPLHF.